This T cell receptor (beta chain) was captured by sequencing in a study of control samples from healthy donors and cancer patients (dated by TCRdb to 2020 to 2022). This clone was found once. It has no known antigen specificity. No quality values exist for individual bases; no much larger clone is one base distant. Receptors were amplified or captured by the immunoSEQ multiplex PCR assay. Entries here come from immuneACCESS through TCRdb and include only in-frame sequences with V and J called. Some clones fail to appear in such tables; in the studies checked, an unresolved V gene covers under half of the shortfall, and the cause of the remainder is unknown. This sample is represented by 150,000 to 200,000 clones; around nine tenths of them were singletons. The ten largest clones add up to roughly 1.3% of the sample. CDR3 length: 13 amino acids, cysteine to phenylalanine. The sequence is cut down to CDR3 DNA, 39 bases in frame from base 1. The CDR1 and CDR2 encoded by the germline V gene are SNHLY and FYNNEI. V drops 8 bases and J drops 4 bases, leaving 13 bases in between.

The receptor's source is a man younger than 40 in good health. The rearrangement joined TRBV2 to TRBJ2-3; the D gene identity is not certain. Sample: blood. CDR3 loop: CASSLVWSDTQYF. Read as DNA, the sequence is TGTGCCAGCTCCCTCGTGTGGTCAGATACGCAGTATTTT.